The 5 T cell receptor beta chains below come from one sample, sequenced in a study of blood T cell repertoires in COVID-19. Sequencing used immunoSEQ multiplex PCR; TCRdb keeps in-frame clones, though not all of them. The data contain tens of thousands of clones, more than 65% of them singletons. The material sequenced was peripheral blood. These receptor sequences come from an elderly man with acute or convalescent COVID-19.

The gene calls are TRBV29-1 and TRBJ1-2; 9 bases agree with TRBD1. Trimming at V came to 4 bases and at J to 4 bases, leaving 4 bases not matched to a gene. The CDR3 has 13 amino acids. The germline V gene encodes CDR1 SQVTM and CDR2 ANQGSEA. The CDR3 DNA reads as TGCAGCGTTGTGGACAGGGGAGGCTATGGCTACACCTTC. Its protein is CSVVDRGGYGYTF.

The chain combines TRBV9 with TRBJ1-1, with D hard to call. Between the trimmed V and J ends, which lost 8 bases and 2 bases, there was a span of 16 bases. Per germline, CDR1 SGDLS and CDR2 YYNGEE. There are 14 residues in the CDR3. The CDR3 loop reads CASTPSGVNTEAFF. The CDR3 DNA reads TGTGCCAGTACGCCCAGCGGGGTTAACACTGAAGCTTTCTTT.

V is TRBV7-9 and J is TRBJ1-1; 7 positions match TRBD1. In germline, CDR1 is SEHNR, CDR2 FQNEAQ (reference sequence). The ends lost 4 bases at V and 1 base at J; junction bases unmatched: 3. This CDR3 region has 14 residues. CDR3 nucleotide sequence: TGTGCCAGCAGCTGGCGGACAGGGAACACTGAAGCTTTCTTT. Its translation: CASSWRTGNTEAFF.

The chain couples TRBV9 to TRBJ1-5; TRBD1 matches 9 bases. J was trimmed by 4 bases and V by 2 bases; bases with no gene match: 7. The CDR3 totals 16 residues. Germline CDR1 and CDR2: SGDLS and YYNGEE. In nucleotides, the CDR3 is TGTGCCAGCAGCGTCGGCGGACAGGGGATTAATCAGCCCCAGCATTTT. It encodes CASSVGGQGINQPQHF.

This rearrangement joins TRBV28 to TRBJ1-6; the D gene is possibly TRBD1 (6 bases). The V gene lost 4 bases and the J gene lost 9 bases, with 16 bases spanning the gap. CDR3 length equals 15 residues. Germline-derived CDR1 and CDR2 are MDHEN and SYDVKM. As DNA, the CDR3 is TGTGCCAGCAGTTCGGCGTCAGGGGCGAGTTCACCCCTCCACTTT. Its protein is CASSSASGASSPLHF.